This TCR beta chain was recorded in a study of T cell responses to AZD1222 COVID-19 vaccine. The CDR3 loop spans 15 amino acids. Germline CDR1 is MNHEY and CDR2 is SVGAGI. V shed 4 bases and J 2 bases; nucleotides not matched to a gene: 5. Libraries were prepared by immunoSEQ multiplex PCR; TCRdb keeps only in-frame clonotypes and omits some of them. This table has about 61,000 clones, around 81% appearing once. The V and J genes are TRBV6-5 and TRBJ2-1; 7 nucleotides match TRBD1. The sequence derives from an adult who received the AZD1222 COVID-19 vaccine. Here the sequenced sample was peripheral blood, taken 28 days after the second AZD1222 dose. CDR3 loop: CASSSGTETYNEQFF. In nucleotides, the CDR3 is TGTGCCAGCAGTTCCGGGACAGAGACCTACAATGAGCAGTTCTTC.